Shown below are 15 T cell receptor beta chains from a single sample sequenced in a study. TCRdb processed the 5' RACE reads anew with MiXCR; each CDR3 protein has one entry. The table includes about 60,000 distinct CDR3 sequences, around 30% detected once. The specimen was tumor-infiltrating naive CD4+ T cells sorted from the breast tumor. Subset given: naive CD4+ T cells, CD4+CD45RA+CD25-. The receptors here all came from a female donor with breast cancer.

As concerns this clonotype: A much larger clone differs from this one at a single base, so this may be a read error. The J gene is TRBJ1-1, the V gene TRBV6-2 or TRBV6-3; unclear D gene. The V end was cut by 7 bases, the J end by 0 bases, with 21 bases between. Looked up from germline, CDR1 is MNHEY and CDR2 is SVGEGT. The CDR3 has 17 amino acids. The CDR3, as DNA: TGTGCCAGCACCGCACCCACTGGGGTGCCACTGAACACTGAAGCTTTCTTT. This codes for CASTAPTGVPLNTEAFF.

The table lists this clonotype with a few counts. V and J are TRBV6-5 and TRBJ2-1; no clear D. This CDR3 is built from 15 residues. V was cut by 0 bases and J by 9 bases, with 15 bases left in between. The germline V gene has CDR1 MNHEY and CDR2 SVGAGI. The CDR3 coding sequence is TGTGCCAGCAGTTACTCGTTGTACCCCTCCTTTGAGCAGTTCTTC. Its translation: CASSYSLYPSFEQFF.

In regard to this clonotype: A much larger clonotype is one base distant, so this may be a read error. The chain links TRBV4-3 to TRBJ1-1, with TRBD1 as a possible D gene (6 bases). The CDR3 is made up of 13 amino acids. Germline lookup yields CDR1 LGHNA and CDR2 YSLEER. This CDR3 reads CASSQSGGTEVFF. CDR3 sequence (DNA): TGCGCCAGCAGCCAGTCGGGGGGCACTGAAGTTTTCTTT.

This chain uses TRBV6-1 with TRBJ2-1, with a possible D match to TRBD2 (5 bases). Per germline, CDR1 MNHNS and CDR2 SASEGT. With 5 bases removed from V and 0 bases from J, the gap between germline ends came to 8 bases. This CDR3 spans 14 amino acids. CDR3 DNA: TGTGCCAGCAGTCATCTAGCCTCCTACAATGAGCAGTTCTTC. Its protein product is CASSHLASYNEQFF.

This clonotype was found many times. The V and J genes are TRBV7-8 and TRBJ1-5; the D gene is possibly TRBD1 (6 bases). The germline CDR1 and CDR2 sequences are SGHVS and FQNEAQ. The CDR3 sequence is 15 residues long. V was trimmed by 6 bases and J by 4 bases, leaving 16 bases between them. The CDR3 is CASRNIGQSNQPQHF. In nucleotides, the CDR3 is TGTGCCAGCAGAAATATAGGACAGTCTAATCAGCCCCAGCATTTT.

J is TRBJ2-5 and V is TRBV12-3 or TRBV12-4; D is possibly TRBD2 (6 bases). With 3 bases removed from V and 3 bases from J, the gap between germline ends came to 17 bases. CDR3 length equals 16 residues. The CDR3 DNA sequence: TGTGCCAGCAGTTTTATTGGAGGGCAGAAAAAAGAGACCCAGTACTTC. This encodes CASSFIGGQKKETQYF.

In this sample, this clonotype turned up many times. The genes are TRBV7-2 and TRBJ2-3; no clear D gene. V shed 6 bases and J shed 2 bases, with 12 bases lying between them. The CDR3 spans 14 residues. Germline values: CDR1 SGHTA, CDR2 FQGNSA. The CDR3 DNA follows: TGTGCCAGCAGACCCCACAGCTCCACAGATACGCAGTATTTT. Its translation is CASRPHSSTDTQYF.

The V and J genes are TRBV12-3 or TRBV12-4 and TRBJ2-5; TRBD2 aligns across 8 bases. With V trimmed by 6 bases and J by 5 bases, 11 bases remained unmatched. The CDR3 runs 15 residues. The DNA of the CDR3 is TGTGCCAGCAGCCCCGGGCGGGGGGCAAGGGAGACCCAGTACTTC. This encodes CASSPGRGARETQYF.

This clonotype was seen at least ten times. V is TRBV6-1 and J is TRBJ2-5; a weak D match, TRBD2 (5 bases). V lost 6 bases to trimming and J lost 5 bases, with 19 bases between them. This CDR3 comprises 15 residues. The germline gives CDR1 MNHNS, CDR2 SASEGT. The CDR3 is CASSLLENVGETQYF. CDR3 in DNA: TGTGCCAGCAGCCTACTAGAAAACGTGGGGGAGACCCAGTACTTC.

Only a few counts were recorded for this clonotype. The chain carries TRBV3-1 and TRBJ2-7; D not certain. V dropped 4 bases and J dropped 2 bases, with 15 bases sitting between them. Per the germline V gene, CDR1 is LGHDT and CDR2 is YNNKEL (reference sequence). The CDR3 is made up of 15 amino acids. The CDR3 is CASSPGAPSTYEQYF. As DNA, the CDR3 is TGTGCCAGCAGCCCCGGTGCACCCTCAACCTACGAGCAGTACTTC.

This clonotype was seen a handful of times. The chain has TRBV4-2 and TRBJ2-1; TRBD2 matches at 11 bases. The germline V gene has CDR1 LGHNA and CDR2 YNFKEQ. The CDR3 spans 15 residues. Trimming took 1 base from V and 7 from J; bases not matched to a gene: 3. CDR3 in DNA: TGTGCCAGCAGCCAAGGGACTAGCGGGTCTAATGAGCAGTTCTTC. Translation: CASSQGTSGSNEQFF.

This chain joins TRBV20-1 and TRBJ2-5; 11 bases are a match to TRBD2. Germline V gives CDR1 DFQATT, CDR2 SNEGSKA (reference sequence). There are 15 residues in the CDR3. The junction had 11 bases not matched to a gene; V was cut back by 3 bases and J by 8 bases. The chain's CDR3 is CSASIGTSGGSTQYF. Here the CDR3 DNA reads TGCAGTGCTAGTATCGGGACTAGCGGAGGATCAACCCAGTACTTC.

By share, this clonotype counts as medium-sized (0.01 to 0.1%). The chain carries TRBV15 and TRBJ2-5; TRBD2 is a possible D gene (5 bases). V lost 0 bases and J lost 1, with 9 bases in between. Germline CDR1 and CDR2: LNHNV and YYDKDF (reference sequence). CDR3 length: 15 amino acids. The CDR3 DNA reads TGTGCCACCAGCAGAGATCCCGGGATCCAAGAGACCCAGTACTTC. The encoded protein is CATSRDPGIQETQYF.

Remarks on this clonotype: A read error may be the cause here, since a much bigger clone is one base away. The chain links TRBV7-9 to TRBJ2-1; 8 bases line up with TRBD1. There are 15 residues in the CDR3. CDR1 is SEHNR and CDR2 is FQNEAQ in the germline V gene (reference sequence). The CDR3 bases are TGTGCCAGCAGCCTAAGGACAGGGTCCTACAATGAGCAGTCCTTC. It codes for CASSLRTGSYNEQSF.

Here the CDR3 DNA reads TGTGCCAGCAGCTTGGTAGGCACAGATACGCAGTATTTT. Protein: CASSLVGTDTQYF. This chain connects TRBV5-5 to TRBJ2-3; D ambiguous. The CDR3 is made up of 13 amino acids. V dropped 0 bases and J dropped 1 base, with 3 bases sitting between them. CDR1 SGHKS and CDR2 YYEKEE come from the germline V gene (reference sequence).